The 9 T cell receptor beta chains below were found in one sample sequenced in a study of OX40 agonist ivuxolimab in advanced cancers. The data were produced by immunoSEQ multiplex PCR, yet TCRdb's version contains in-frame clones alone and is incomplete. This repertoire shows 70,000 to 100,000 clones, approximately 90% found once; its top ten account for 6.5% to 8.5%. Sequences were derived from CD4+ or CD8+ T cells sorted from blood, sampled in a trial of the OX40 agonist ivuxolimab. These receptors were taken from an adult with an advanced solid tumor such as melanoma, head and neck, liver or kidney cancer.

The table lists this clone with a count of one. This sequence joins TRBV4-1 and TRBJ2-7; D not resolved. The germline V gene has CDR1 MGHRA and CDR2 YSYEKL. V was clipped by 0 bases and J by 2 bases, with 5 bases between them. There are 13 residues in the CDR3. CDR3 in DNA: TGCGCCAGCAGCCAAGAAGTTCCCTACGAGCAGTACTTC. As protein: CASSQEVPYEQYF.

The CDR3 DNA follows: TGTGCCAGCAGCCGCGTGGGGTGGGACAGGGGTATGCATGAGCAGTTCTTC. It is translated as CASSRVGWDRGMHEQFF. The V gene is TRBV14, the J gene TRBJ2-1, with 10 bases that match TRBD1. Trimming removed 4 bases from V and 8 bases from J; junction bases left unmatched: 14. The germline gives CDR1 SGHDN, CDR2 FVKESK. This CDR3 is built from 17 residues.

DNA of the CDR3: TGTGCCAGCAGCTCCCCGTCCGGGATCAATGAGCAGTTCTTC. It yields the protein CASSSPSGINEQFF. The chain employs TRBV28 and TRBJ2-1; weak D call: TRBD2 (5 bases). Per the germline V gene, CDR1 is MDHEN and CDR2 is SYDVKM. This CDR3 comprises 14 residues. With 6 bases removed from V and 6 bases from J, the gap between germline ends came to 15 bases.

J is TRBJ1-5 and V is TRBV28; D possibly corresponds to TRBD1 (6 bases). V was clipped by 6 bases and J by 5 bases, with 11 bases between them. Germline lookup yields CDR1 MDHEN and CDR2 SYDVKM. This CDR3 has 13 amino acids. The CDR3 reads CASSPGGYQPQHF. The CDR3 nucleotides are TGTGCCAGCAGCCCCGGGGGCTATCAGCCCCAGCATTTT.

This chain uses TRBV2 with TRBJ2-5; TRBD2 agrees at 9 bases. The CDR3 covers 18 residues. In germline, CDR1 is SNHLY, CDR2 FYNNEI. Trimming at V came to 1 base and at J to 2 bases, leaving 11 bases not matched to a gene. The CDR3 DNA sequence: TGTGCCAGCAGTGAAGATTCTACGGGACTAGCTTATCAAGAGACCCAGTACTTC. It translates to CASSEDSTGLAYQETQYF.

The chain joins TRBV11-2 to TRBJ2-2, with D hard to call. Deletions cut 4 bases from V and 8 bases from J, with 8 bases between. The CDR3 spans 12 residues. Germline V gene lookup returns CDR1 SGHAT and CDR2 FQNNGV. This CDR3 reads CASSSFTGELFF. CDR3 bases: TGTGCCAGCAGCTCTTTTACGGGGGAGCTGTTTTTT. The variable domain in full, completed from reference TRBV11-2 and TRBJ2-2, reads EAGVAQSPRYKIIEKRQSVAFWCNPISGHATLYWYQQILGQGPKLLIQFQNNGVVDDSQLPKDRFSAERLKGVDSTLKIQPAKLEDSAVYLCASSSFTGELFFGEGSRLTVL.

This chain uses TRBV27 with TRBJ2-1; no definite D call. The CDR3 consists of 13 residues. Trimming removed 5 bases from V and 5 bases from J, with 10 bases in between. Germline-derived CDR1 and CDR2 are MNHEY and SMNVEV (reference sequence). The CDR3 is CASSIWPDNEQFF. The CDR3 DNA is TGTGCCAGCAGTATATGGCCCGACAATGAGCAGTTCTTC.

This chain uses TRBV4-1 with TRBJ2-2; 9 bases line up with TRBD2. Looked up from germline, CDR1 is MGHRA and CDR2 is YSYEKL. The CDR3 is 19 amino acids. J lost 5 bases, V lost 1 base, and 14 bases had no gene match. The DNA for the CDR3 is TGCGCCAGCAGCCAAGTAAGGGGTGCGGGAGGGCCGGGAACCGGGGAGCTGTTTTTT. This sequence encodes CASSQVRGAGGPGTGELFF.

In its sample, this clone was seen once. The rearrangement links TRBV5-1 to TRBJ2-1; D call uncertain. V dropped 5 bases and J dropped 5 bases, with 11 bases sitting between them. The germline V gene encodes CDR1 SGHRS and CDR2 YFSETQ. The CDR3 runs 13 residues. The CDR3 DNA sequence: TGCGCCAGCAGTGAGGTTACTCACAATGAGCAGTTCTTC. It is translated as CASSEVTHNEQFF.